The source of this T cell receptor (beta chain) is a study of T cell changes during pregnancy in multiple sclerosis. This clone came up once. Data came from immunoSEQ multiplex PCR; TCRdb stores just in-frame clones and leaves some out. This sample has under 95,000 clones, with 75% to 95% found just once. V was clipped by 3 bases and J by 4 bases; unmatched bases: 4. This CDR3 spans 15 amino acids. Per the germline V gene, CDR1 is SGHNT and CDR2 is YYREEE (reference sequence). The chain is built from TRBV5-4 and TRBJ2-1, with 10 bases fitting TRBD1. The source is a female donor in good health, enrolled as a control in a pregnancy study. The sample here was peripheral blood, taken after pregnancy. This chain's CDR3 is CASSSDRGQYNEQFF. The CDR3, as DNA: TGTGCCAGCAGCTCCGACAGGGGGCAGTACAATGAGCAGTTCTTC.